At least ten counts were recorded for the clone carrying this T cell receptor (beta chain). Its antigen is unidentified. Germline trimming cut 1 base from V and 5 bases from J; bases unmatched to any gene: 8. The CDR3 spans 16 residues. Germline lookup yields CDR1 LGHNT and CDR2 FRNRAP. The sample originates from a study of HIV-infected children after antiretroviral therapy interruption. Treatment given: PENTA 11 planned treatment interruption arm or continuous ART arm. Unique molecular identifiers were included in an RNA-based 3' RACE TCR library. A single record per CDR3 protein comes from TCRdb applying MiXCR to the 3' RACE reads. The table records more than 75,000 distinct CDR3 sequences, around 6.9% of them present only once. Notes on the study in general: Minor non-naive CD45RA+ populations, like EMRA or stem memory, might contaminate naive sorts. By the end of treatment interruption, naive CD4+ clonality (Gini) increased.

The V gene is TRBV12-5, the J gene TRBJ2-3; 8 positions agree with TRBD1. The starting material was CD45RA+ CD4+ T cells from PBMCs, pooled from several time points, obtained from a donor given antiretroviral therapy, either interrupted or continuous. Subset reported: naive CD4+ CD45RA+ CD45RO- T cells. The receptor was isolated from a pool of human donors with HIV. In DNA form, the CDR3 reads TGTGCTAGTGGTTTGGGTTCCGGACAGGGCCTAGATACGCAGTATTTT. Residues: CASGLGSGQGLDTQYF.